Below are 22 T cell receptor beta chains sequenced from a single sample in a study of blood T cell repertoires in COVID-19. Profiled with immunoSEQ multiplex PCR; TCRdb holds only in-frame clones, not every one. The sample records tens of thousands of clones, about 88% being singletons. Sequenced material: peripheral blood. These receptors were collected from a man aged 50 to 60 with active COVID-19.

The CDR3 DNA follows: TGCGCCAGCAGCTTGACTAGCGGGAGGGCCGGGGAGCTGTTTTTT. It codes for CASSLTSGRAGELFF. This chain joins TRBV5-1 and TRBJ2-2; 13 bases align to TRBD2. CDR3 size: 15 residues. The V gene's germline CDR1 is SGHRS and CDR2 YFSETQ. J gave up 6 bases and V 1 base, and 0 bases lay outside the gene matches.

The chain joins TRBV5-8 to TRBJ2-2, with 12 nucleotides matching TRBD2. Germline lookup yields CDR1 SGHTS and CDR2 YDEGEE. Germline trimming cut 4 bases from V and 3 bases from J; bases unmatched to any gene: 4. CDR3 length: 16 residues. CDR3: CASSRRLAGDTGELFF. The DNA for the CDR3 is TGTGCCAGCAGCCGCAGACTAGCGGGGGACACCGGGGAGCTGTTTTTT.

The chain has TRBV27 and TRBJ1-1; 10 nucleotides agree with TRBD1. CDR3 length: 13 amino acids. Germline V CDR1 and CDR2: MNHEY, SMNVEV (reference sequence). Trimming cost V 2 bases and J 9 bases; bases outside gene matches: 3. This chain's CDR3 is CASSLGQGDKAFF. CDR3 nucleotides: TGTGCCAGCAGTTTAGGACAGGGGGATAAAGCTTTCTTT.

This rearrangement joins TRBV27 to TRBJ1-5, with TRBD1 as a possible D gene (6 bases). V was pared by 8 bases and J by 3 bases, with 11 bases between. Germline-derived CDR1 and CDR2 are MNHEY and SMNVEV (reference sequence). This CDR3 comprises 13 residues. The CDR3 bases are TGTGCCAGCTCCCCAGGGGTCAATCAGCCCCAGCATTTT. Protein: CASSPGVNQPQHF.

The V and J genes are TRBV4-1 and TRBJ2-7, with TRBD2 matching 9 bases. J was trimmed by 6 bases and V by 0 bases; bases with no gene match: 15. Germline loops: CDR1 MGHRA, CDR2 YSYEKL. CDR3 length: 18 amino acids. In nucleotides, the CDR3 is TGCGCCAGCAGCCAAGAACGCCCCATTTTAGCGGGAGATTTCGAGCAGTACTTC. Amino acid sequence: CASSQERPILAGDFEQYF.

The V and J genes are TRBV10-3 and TRBJ1-1; D not certain. CDR1 ENHRY and CDR2 SYGVKD come from the germline V gene. This CDR3 is 12 amino acids long. V was shortened by 6 bases and J by 0 bases, with 5 bases between the two germline ends. CDR3 loop: CAISNMNTEAFF. CDR3 DNA sequence: TGTGCCATCAGCAACATGAACACTGAAGCTTTCTTT.

V usage is TRBV9 and J usage is TRBJ2-3; maybe TRBD2 (5 bases). The germline CDR1 and CDR2 sequences are SGDLS and YYNGEE. This CDR3 has 12 residues. Trimming left V 0 bases short and J 8 bases short, with 7 bases between. Here the CDR3 DNA reads TGTGCCAGCAGCGTAGAAGAGGGTACGCAGTATTTT. Its translation: CASSVEEGTQYF. Using reference TRBV9 and TRBJ2-3 for the parts outside the CDR3, the full variable domain is DSGVTQTPKHLITATGQRVTLRCSPRSGDLSVYWYQQSLDQGLQFLIQYYNGEERAKGNILERFSAQQFPDLHSELNLSSLELGDSALYFCASSVEEGTQYFGPGTRLTVL.

This clone was counted a single time. The genes are TRBV6-5 and TRBJ2-3; D is perhaps TRBD1 (6 bases). Germline V lookup: CDR1 MNHEY, CDR2 SVGAGI. This CDR3 spans 14 amino acids. Trimming cost V 6 bases and J 4 bases, with 14 bases left between them. CDR3 coding DNA: TGTGCCAGCAGACAGGGAACGGGATCAGATACGCAGTATTTT. Protein product: CASRQGTGSDTQYF.

J is TRBJ2-6 and V is TRBV27; tentative D call: TRBD2 (6 bases). The CDR3 is made up of 15 amino acids. Trimming took off 7 bases at V and 3 bases at J, with 13 bases between the two ends. Germline CDR1 MNHEY, CDR2 SMNVEV (reference sequence). CDR3 sequence: CASTSSDFGANVLTF. The CDR3 DNA sequence: TGTGCCAGCACCTCTAGCGACTTTGGGGCCAACGTCCTGACTTTC.

The chain recombines TRBV19 with TRBJ1-4; the D is unclear. Germline V gene data show CDR1 as LNHDA and CDR2 as SQIVND (reference sequence). This CDR3 spans 14 amino acids. Between the trimmed V and J ends, which lost 2 bases and 4 bases, there was a span of 8 bases. Written as DNA, the CDR3 is TGTGCCAGTAGTATATGGCAGCGTAATGAAAAACTGTTTTTT. Amino acid sequence: CASSIWQRNEKLFF.

The chain carries TRBV19 and TRBJ1-2; 10 positions match TRBD1. Germline CDR1 reads LNHDA; CDR2 reads SQIVND (reference sequence). V was clipped by 4 bases and J by 6 bases; unmatched bases: 8. This CDR3 has 15 amino acids. CDR3 sequence (DNA): TGTGCCAGTAGTACGACAGGGGGCGGAATGGATGGCTACACCTTC. Its translation is CASSTTGGGMDGYTF.

This clone was detected only a few times. The gene calls are TRBV19 and TRBJ1-4; no definite D call. Germline lookup yields CDR1 LNHDA and CDR2 SQIVND (reference sequence). Trimming removed 6 bases from V and 3 bases from J, with 11 bases in between. CDR3 length: 14 amino acids. CDR3 loop: CASSSQRPNEKLFF. The CDR3 DNA sequence: TGTGCCAGTAGCTCACAGAGACCTAATGAAAAACTGTTTTTT.

With respect to this clone: Other DNA sequences within the sample encode an identical CDR3. The rearrangement joins TRBV3-1 (or the pseudogene TRBV3-2) to TRBJ2-3; 7 bases match TRBD2. The germline CDR1 and CDR2 sequences are LGHDT and YNNKEL (reference sequence). J gave up 5 bases and V 0 bases, and 2 bases lay outside the gene matches. This CDR3 contains 14 residues. CDR3 amino acids: CASSQDGGGDTQYF. CDR3 sequence (DNA): TGTGCCAGCAGCCAAGATGGGGGGGGAGATACGCAGTATTTT.

This clone was detected only a few times. The chain recombines TRBV7-2 with TRBJ2-3, with D tentatively TRBD1 (6 bases). V was shortened by 4 bases and J by 1 base, with 15 bases between the two germline ends. Germline V lookup: CDR1 SGHTA, CDR2 FQGNSA. The CDR3 is 16 amino acids. The chain's CDR3 is CASSSFPRGGTDTQYF. CDR3 nucleotides: TGTGCCAGCAGCTCGTTCCCCAGGGGCGGCACAGATACGCAGTATTTT.

V and J are TRBV2 and TRBJ2-7; TRBD2 aligns across 7 bases. This CDR3 spans 16 amino acids. The germline CDR1 and CDR2 sequences are SNHLY and FYNNEI. V was pared by 3 bases and J by 0 bases, with 8 bases of the junction left unmatched. The CDR3 spells CASSDVGGGSSYEQYF. CDR3 sequence (DNA): TGTGCCAGCAGTGACGTCGGCGGGGGTAGCTCCTACGAGCAGTACTTC.

This clone was detected once. The chain joins TRBV2 to TRBJ2-3; 7 bases agree with TRBD1. The trim removed 9 bases at V and 0 bases at J, leaving 9 bases unmatched. There are 15 residues in the CDR3. Germline CDR1 and CDR2: SNHLY and FYNNEI. This CDR3 is CARGGRDLSTDTQYF. CDR3 nucleotide sequence: TGTGCCAGAGGGGGCCGGGACCTAAGCACAGATACGCAGTATTTT.

The CDR3 DNA follows: TGTGCCAGCAGCTCAGGCACAGATACGCAGTATTTT. Its translation is CASSSGTDTQYF. The rearrangement joins TRBV11-2 to TRBJ2-3, with no clear D. The CDR3 is 12 amino acids. V was trimmed by 4 bases and J by 1 base, leaving 3 bases between them. Germline V gene sequence: CDR1 SGHAT, CDR2 FQNNGV.

The chain employs TRBV30 and TRBJ2-1, with a possible D match to TRBD1 (5 bases). CDR1 is GTSNPN, CDR2 SVGIG, per germline (reference sequence). The CDR3 consists of 12 residues. Trimming left V 2 bases short and J 5 bases short, with 7 bases between. CDR3 DNA sequence: TGTGCCTGGAGTCAGGGTAACAATGAGCAGTTCTTC. Translated, it gives CAWSQGNNEQFF.

This rearrangement joins TRBV7-3 to TRBJ2-1, with 9 bases fitting TRBD2. J lost 6 bases, V lost 5 bases, and 8 bases had no gene match. The CDR3 sequence is 15 residues long. Germline V gene lookup returns CDR1 SGHTA and CDR2 FQGTGA. CDR3 nucleotide sequence: TGTGCCAGCAGCCCAAATAGCGGGAGATTCAATGAGCAGTTCTTC. Its translation: CASSPNSGRFNEQFF.

The chain has TRBV19 and TRBJ1-2; the D is unclear. The V gene's germline CDR1 is LNHDA and CDR2 SQIVND (reference sequence). CDR3 length: 14 amino acids. V was clipped by 5 bases and J by 6 bases, with 16 bases between them. CDR3 protein: CASSEWTLDNGYTF. CDR3 nucleotide sequence: TGTGCCAGTAGTGAATGGACTCTCGACAATGGCTACACCTTC.

A single count supports this clone. The rearrangement links TRBV9 to TRBJ2-2; 10 nucleotides align to TRBD2. Per the germline V gene, CDR1 is SGDLS and CDR2 is YYNGEE. The CDR3 is 16 residues long. Trimming removed 4 bases from V and 3 bases from J; junction bases left unmatched: 6. CDR3 in amino acids: CASSPSGRSDTGELFF. The CDR3 coding sequence is TGTGCCAGCAGCCCTAGCGGGAGAAGCGACACCGGGGAGCTGTTTTTT. The full variable domain, with the rest looked up from reference TRBV9 and TRBJ2-2, is DSGVTQTPKHLITATGQRVTLRCSPRSGDLSVYWYQQSLDQGLQFLIQYYNGEERAKGNILERFSAQQFPDLHSELNLSSLELGDSALYFCASSPSGRSDTGELFFGEGSRLTVL.

V is TRBV7-9 and J is TRBJ1-4; TRBD1 agrees at 7 bases. This CDR3 spans 16 amino acids. Germline-derived CDR1 and CDR2 are SEHNR and FQNEAQ (reference sequence). Unmatched junction bases numbered 10, after V lost 1 base and J lost 8 bases. DNA of the CDR3: TGTGCCAGCAGCTTAGGGGACAGAGCCAGGAGGGAAAAACTGTTTTTT. This gives the protein CASSLGDRARREKLFF.